This TCR beta chain was retrieved from a study of T cell repertoires in cytomegalovirus infection. Study details: Public TCR beta signature analysis indicated the presence of both CMV infection and matching HLA type.

TCRdb reprocessed the reads with MiXCR, giving one entry per CDR3 protein. The sample has 100,000 to 150,000 distinct CDR3 sequences, 7.5% to 9% seen once. This clonotype was seen ten or more times. The antigen is undetermined. Study observations and caveats: It was HLA-C-restricted CMV-specific TCR beta clonotypes that dominated the response ex vivo.

Source material: PBMCs. The sequence was obtained from a human donor in good health (CMV status not recorded). Some clones in this sample may be carry-over from other donors' samples.

The DNA for the CDR3 is TGTGCCAGCAGACCGGACTCTCCGGGCCCAACTAATGAAAAACTGTTTTTT. It encodes CASRPDSPGPTNEKLFF. This chain uses TRBV7-2 with TRBJ1-4; D is uncertain. CDR3 length: 17 residues. Germline lookup yields CDR1 SGHTA and CDR2 FQGNSA. V lost 6 bases and J 0 bases, leaving 17 bases between the germline ends. Supplemented by reference TRBV7-2 and TRBJ1-4, the full variable domain reads GAGVSQSPSNKVTEKGKDVELRCDPISGHTALYWYRQSLGQGLEFLIYFQGNSAPDKSGLPSDRFSAERTGGSVSTLTIQRTQQEDSAVYLCASRPDSPGPTNEKLFFGSGTQLSVL.